These 20 T cell receptor beta chains were all obtained from the same sample, sequenced in a study of T cell repertoires in aging, cancer and after chemotherapy. TRB rearrangements spanning V, D and J were amplified using mixed TRB-A/B primers. One entry per CDR3 protein results from TCRdb running MiXCR on the multiplex PCR reads. The data hold 1,500 or so distinct CDR3 sequences, with 30% to 50% observed a single time. TCR beta rearrangements were amplified from peripheral blood genomic DNA. The specimen sequenced was blood. These receptors were obtained from a human donor with a solid tumor.

CDR3 DNA: TGTGCCAGCAGTTACTCGGCAGGGGATGGCTACACCTTC. The encoded protein is CASSYSAGDGYTF. The chain carries TRBV6-5 and TRBJ1-2, with a weak D call TRBD1 (6 bases). The germline CDR1 and CDR2 sequences are MNHEY and SVGAGI. The ends were cut back, 0 bases at V and 6 bases at J, with 8 bases in the middle. The CDR3 is made up of 13 amino acids.

This clonotype was detected a few times. The chain links TRBV12-3 or TRBV12-4 to TRBJ2-5, with no clear D. The V end was cut by 1 base, the J end by 7 bases, with 10 bases between. The CDR3 extends over 13 amino acids. CDR3 DNA sequence: TGTGCCAGCAGTTTAGGTCTCAAAGGGACCCAGTACTTC. Protein: CASSLGLKGTQYF.

V usage is TRBV19 and J usage is TRBJ2-7; 7 nucleotides agree with TRBD2. Germline CDR1 LNHDA, CDR2 SQIVND (reference sequence). Germline trimming cut 4 bases from V and 2 bases from J; bases unmatched to any gene: 5. The CDR3 has 14 residues. The CDR3 loop is CASSRGEGPYEQYF. The CDR3 DNA reads TGTGCCAGTAGTAGGGGGGAGGGCCCCTACGAGCAGTACTTC.

This clonotype is termed large (0.1 to 1%). V gene TRBV7-9 combines with J gene TRBJ2-7; no reliable D call. This CDR3 is built from 16 residues. Deletions cut 1 base from V and 2 bases from J, with 15 bases between. Germline V gives CDR1 SEHNR, CDR2 FQNEAQ (reference sequence). CDR3 sequence: CASSLEFSQQPYEQYF. The DNA of the CDR3 is TGTGCCAGCAGCTTAGAATTCTCCCAGCAGCCCTACGAGCAGTACTTC.

The chain recombines TRBV6-1 with TRBJ2-7; 8 nucleotides agree with TRBD1. CDR3 length: 13 residues. Germline CDR1 and CDR2: MNHNS and SASEGT. V shed 9 bases, J shed 5 bases, and the junction held 9 bases outside the gene matches. The CDR3 DNA reads TGTGCCAGTGTGGGCAGGGGGCTCAACGAGCAGTACTTC. Residues: CASVGRGLNEQYF.

This clonotype was observed a handful of times. The chain links TRBV6-5 to TRBJ2-3; 8 positions agree with TRBD2. CDR3 length: 16 amino acids. Per germline, CDR1 MNHEY and CDR2 SVGAGI. The ends lost 2 bases at V and 2 bases at J; junction bases unmatched: 6. For the CDR3, the DNA is TGTGCCAGCAGTTACGGGGAGCGGGAGTCCACAGATACGCAGTATTTT. It encodes CASSYGERESTDTQYF.

The chain has TRBV5-1 and TRBJ2-3, with unresolved D. The CDR3 spans 11 residues. Deletions cut 3 bases from V and 14 bases from J, with 13 bases between. The germline V gene encodes CDR1 SGHRS and CDR2 YFSETQ. The CDR3 nucleotides read TGCGCCAGCAGCTCGAACTACGTACGGTATTTT. Translation: CASSSNYVRYF.

This clonotype was observed a handful of times. V is TRBV19 and J is TRBJ2-5; 9 bases align to TRBD2. Germline lookup yields CDR1 LNHDA and CDR2 SQIVND (reference sequence). This CDR3 contains 15 residues. Trimming took 3 bases from V and 4 from J; bases not matched to a gene: 6. Here the CDR3 reads CASSISAGGGETQYF. CDR3 in DNA: TGTGCCAGTAGTATCTCTGCGGGGGGGGGAGAGACCCAGTACTTC.

The chain couples TRBV5-4 to TRBJ1-3, with D unresolved. Per germline, CDR1 SGHNT and CDR2 YYREEE (reference sequence). The CDR3 sequence is 16 residues long. V was pared by 1 base and J by 1 base, with 12 bases between. The CDR3 sequence: CASSLTVPSSGNTIYF. The DNA for the CDR3 is TGTGCCAGCAGCTTGACAGTGCCGTCATCTGGAAACACCATATATTTT.

In its sample, this clonotype ranks as large. The chain carries TRBV6-6 and TRBJ2-7, with D tentatively TRBD1 or TRBD2 (5 bases each). Trimming stripped 5 bases from V and 0 bases from J, with 11 bases between. In germline, CDR1 is MNHNY, CDR2 SVGAGI (reference sequence). The CDR3 is 14 residues long. CDR3 bases: TGTGCCAGCAGTGGGGACCTATCCTCCTACGAGCAGTACTTC. It codes for CASSGDLSSYEQYF.

The chain has TRBV5-4 and TRBJ2-2, with TRBD1 matching over 8 bases. This CDR3 comprises 15 residues. J gave up 4 bases and V 2 bases, and 4 bases lay outside the gene matches. Germline-derived CDR1 and CDR2 are SGHNT and YYREEE (reference sequence). DNA of the CDR3: TGTGCCAGCAGCTTTTCGGACAGGGCCACCGGGGAGCTGTTTTTT. This translates into CASSFSDRATGELFF.

The rearrangement joins TRBV24-1 to TRBJ2-3; 7 bases agree with TRBD1. The germline gives CDR1 KGHDR, CDR2 SFDVKD. The length of the CDR3 is 15 residues. Germline trimming cut 5 bases from V and 1 base from J; bases unmatched to any gene: 5. CDR3 coding DNA: TGTGCCACCAGTGTGTCCGGGACAGGCACAGATACGCAGTATTTT. Its protein product is CATSVSGTGTDTQYF.

This chain links TRBV6-5 with TRBJ1-5, with no clear D. The CDR3 sequence is 15 residues long. Germline lookup yields CDR1 MNHEY and CDR2 SVGAGI. V was clipped by 0 bases and J by 1 base, with 7 bases between them. The CDR3 region has the DNA TGTGCCAGCAGTTACTCAACGGGGAGCAATCAGCCCCAGCATTTT. Protein sequence: CASSYSTGSNQPQHF.

The chain has TRBV27 and TRBJ2-2; TRBD1 matches at 8 bases. This CDR3 spans 15 amino acids. The J segment lost 3 bases and the V segment lost 5 bases, leaving 5 bases of the junction unmatched. Germline lookup yields CDR1 MNHEY and CDR2 SMNVEV (reference sequence). For the CDR3, the DNA is TGTGCCAGCAGTCCCGGGACAGGAGACACCGGGGAGCTGTTTTTT. Encoded protein: CASSPGTGDTGELFF.

The V and J genes are TRBV12-3 or TRBV12-4 and TRBJ1-1; D remains unclear. Trimming took off 3 bases at V and 3 bases at J, with 17 bases between the two ends. The CDR3 runs 16 residues. CDR3 nucleotide sequence: TGTGCCAGCAGTTTTCTCGGGGAAAGGCCATACACTGAAGCTTTCTTT. This sequence encodes CASSFLGERPYTEAFF.

A note on this clonotype: No conserved phenylalanine or tryptophan is present at the end of the CDR3, so a read error is the likely explanation. The chain joins TRBV30 to TRBJ1-1; D is possibly TRBD1 (5 bases). The V gene lost 3 bases and the J gene lost 2 bases, with 10 bases spanning the gap. This CDR3 is built from 13 residues. Germline CDR1 reads GTSNPN; CDR2 reads SVGIG (reference sequence). The CDR3 DNA reads as TGTGCCTGGAGCACAGGACCTAACACTGAAGCTTTCCTT. This sequence encodes CAWSTGPNTEAFL.

This clonotype was observed a single time. V is TRBV15 and J is TRBJ1-1; no reliable D call. CDR1 is LNHNV and CDR2 is YYDKDF in the germline V gene (reference sequence). This CDR3 contains 15 residues. Between the trimmed V and J ends, which lost 5 bases and 3 bases, there was a span of 16 bases. The CDR3 nucleotides read TGTGCCACCAGCGGTATGCAGGAGAGTTACACTGAAGCTTTCTTT. Protein sequence: CATSGMQESYTEAFF.

The rearrangement joins TRBV7-3 to TRBJ2-2; tentative D call: TRBD1 (6 bases). CDR1 and CDR2 from the germline V gene are SGHTA and FQGTGA. The CDR3 is 14 amino acids. Trimming pared 3 bases from V and 4 bases from J, leaving 9 bases between. Here the CDR3 reads CASSFSQGTGELFF. CDR3 sequence (DNA): TGTGCCAGCAGCTTCTCACAGGGCACCGGGGAGCTGTTTTTT.

The chain uses TRBV9 and TRBJ2-3, with D possibly called TRBD1 or TRBD2 (5 bases each). The CDR3 sequence is 16 residues long. Germline V gene lookup returns CDR1 SGDLS and CDR2 YYNGEE. Deletions cut 2 bases from V and 0 bases from J, with 13 bases between. The chain's CDR3 is CASSVDWGGSTDTQYF. For the CDR3, the DNA is TGTGCCAGCAGCGTCGACTGGGGCGGGAGCACAGATACGCAGTATTTT. Full variable domain (outside the CDR3, taken from reference TRBV9 and TRBJ2-3): DSGVTQTPKHLITATGQRVTLRCSPRSGDLSVYWYQQSLDQGLQFLIQYYNGEERAKGNILERFSAQQFPDLHSELNLSSLELGDSALYFCASSVDWGGSTDTQYFGPGTRLTVL.

This clonotype is categorized as large (0.1 to 1%). The CDR3 sequence is CASSYRGGAGAFF. CDR3 in DNA: TGTGCCAGCAGTTACCGGGGGGGCGCGGGTGCTTTCTTT. This rearrangement joins TRBV6-5 to TRBJ1-1; a weak D match, TRBD1 (6 bases). Germline V gene data show CDR1 as MNHEY and CDR2 as SVGAGI. The CDR3 has 13 amino acids. Trimming pared 2 bases from V and 11 bases from J, leaving 15 bases between.